This paragraph reports one TCR beta chain. Its binding antigen is unknown. No much larger clone is present one base from it, and per-base qualities are unavailable. The time point label, as the study defines it: 4 weeks on oral tofacitinib. According to the study, the label for this sample's treatment or condition signals: oral pan-JAK inhibitor, 5-10 mg twice daily. Lesional scalp punch biopsies and peripheral blood were collected from alopecia areata patients. PBMCs were isolated by density centrifugation and stained for CD3, CD4 and CD8, after which CD4+ and CD8+ T cells were sorted on a FACSAria. The library was obtained by the immunoSEQ multiplex PCR assay. RNA was extracted from all samples and reverse transcribed into cDNA, which served as template for TCR sequencing. First-strand cDNA was synthesized using SuperScript III with a 2:1 mix of oligo-dT and random hexamers. Amplification bias was assessed with a synthetic immune receptor repertoire, and residual bias was removed computationally. Processing in the source paper ran as follows. Raw reads were preprocessed for error removal, and CDR3 was defined according to IMGT conventions as running from the conserved cysteine to phenylalanine. To get clonality, Shannon entropy was normalized by log2 of the number of productive unique TCRs and the result was subtracted from 1. Scalp TCRbeta sequences were cross-referenced with sorted blood CD4 and CD8 repertoires so that the CD4 or CD8 identity of scalp clones could be inferred. TCRdb carries this immuneACCESS record with in-frame sequences only. Its versions omit some clonotypes, under half of them owing to an unresolved V gene in the studies checked, with the rest unexplained. The D gene and trimming were derived from the DNA, and the V and J assignments and clone size from that table. In this sample the table shows approximately 150,000 clones, about 88% of which occur a single time. The ten largest account for about 13% of the sample.

This sample was included in a study of CD8+ T cells in alopecia areata (dated by TCRdb to 2016 to 2019). Background for the entire study: The treated patients took part in an open-label pilot trial in which moderate-to-severe alopecia areata was treated with oral tofacitinib at 5 to 10 mg twice daily. Patients stayed on tofacitinib for 6 to 18 months and then had 6 months of follow-up off drug so that delayed response and recurrence could be assessed. The SALT score, which quantifies the percentage of affected scalp surface area, was used to measure disease severity in treated patients. Biopsies were taken from tofacitinib-treated patients at baseline and again at 4 and 24 weeks into treatment, and several of those patients also had a later scalp biopsy. Scalp clonality was compared among normal scalp (n=4), patchy alopecia areata scalp (n=8), and alopecia totalis/universalis scalp (n=8). TCRbeta CDR3 regions were amplified by immunoSEQ multiplex PCR with 35 Vbeta forward and 13 Jbeta reverse primers. The RNA source kit depended on sample type: the PAXgene miRNA kit for fixed scalp, the miRNeasy kit for PBMCs, and the RNeasy kit for mouse skin. In humans, TCRbeta sequencing was performed on scalp tissue and on sorted CD4+ and CD8+ peripheral blood T cells from healthy controls and from patients with patchy or totalis/universalis alopecia areata. High-throughput TCRbeta sequencing was used to examine T cell clonal expansion in alopecia areata in both the C3H/HeJ mouse model and human patients.

Overall study results and their limits: Shared TCR sequences between patients were less evident than in mice, which may be partly attributable to HLA diversity in the patient population. Tofacitinib significantly lowered scalp clonality and the number of expanded CD8+ clones among the top 100 scalp clones. Unlike mouse skin, which is dominated by gammadelta T cells, normal human skin has resident alphabeta T cells that are also sequenced, and this complicates analysis of the scalp TCR repertoire. Because the treated cohort was small and included a single nonresponder, larger studies are needed to assess links between baseline CD8+ expansion and response. During tofacitinib treatment, many expanded lesional clones stuck around in both scalp and blood, and this persistence may partly explain why relapse happens after treatment is stopped. Lesional scalp, especially in alopecia totalis/universalis, showed higher clonality and more expanded CD8+ clones than normal scalp, suggesting antigenic drive.

V loses 0 bases at its end and J loses 1 base; junction bases beyond the gene matches: 5. The germline V gene provides CDR1 SGHRS and CDR2 YFSETQ. Reading from cysteine to phenylalanine, the CDR3 counts 17 amino acids. Only CDR3 DNA is held: 51 bases, read in frame from base 1. The source is a human donor with alopecia areata. Sequencing was performed on CD8+ T cells sorted from blood, taken at week 4, from a patient treated with tofacitinib. Rearrangement joined TRBV5-1 to TRBJ2-1, with TRBD1 matching 9 junction bases. CDR3 loop: CASSLVWGQGSYNEQFF. The DNA is as follows: TGCGCCAGCAGCTTGGTTTGGGGACAGGGATCCTACAATGAGCAGTTCTTC.